The TCR beta chain described here comes from a study of CD4+ T cells in melanoma. Method: immunoSEQ multiplex PCR; TCRdb's copy keeps in-frame clones and lacks some. The sample yields over 130,000 clones, about nine tenths seen once. As concerns this clone: Its specificity is not known.

General study findings and limits: Reportedly, melanoma neoantigen-specific CD4+ T cells showed varied differentiation states. A reported correlation linked neoantigen-specific CD4+ T cells to CD8+, macrophage and B cell function.

The J segment lost 1 base and the V segment lost 8 bases, leaving 6 bases of the junction unmatched. This CDR3 spans 13 amino acids. The V gene's germline CDR1 is GTSNPN and CDR2 SVGIG (reference sequence). The rearrangement joins TRBV30 to TRBJ2-7, with TRBD1 identical over 9 bases. This clonotype was obtained from a human donor with melanoma. The CDR3 nucleotides read TGTGCCGGAGGGACAGGGACGTCCTACGAGCAGTACTTC. It specifies CAGGTGTSYEQYF.